A selection of T cell receptor beta chains follows, all from one sample in a study of T-cell memory formation after mild COVID-19. TCRdb independently ran MiXCR on the 5' RACE reads; one entry per CDR3 protein. The table has about 560,000 distinct CDR3 sequences, approximately 15% seen once. Sequenced sample: PBMCs or a T cell subset sorted from them (not recorded which). The receptors were gathered from an adult woman who had mild COVID-19 (a few samples of this study predate the infection). Cell type and time point are not known. CDR3s leave out the opening cysteine and the closing phenylalanine or tryptophan. Each record gives: V gene, J gene, CDR3 protein.

V: TRBV27
J: TRBJ1-2
CDR3: ASSSGQRSGYT

V: TRBV4-2
J: TRBJ1-4
CDR3: ASSQSTTATNEKLF

V: TRBV5-6
J: TRBJ2-1
CDR3: ASSLWGLFYEQF

V: TRBV7-2
J: TRBJ2-7
CDR3: ASTAFGTREQY

V: TRBV12-3/TRBV12-4
J: TRBJ1-1
CDR3: ASCQSGPGQDEAF

V: TRBV10-2
J: TRBJ2-7
CDR3: ASSETTGTSYEQY

V: TRBV3-1
J: TRBJ1-6
CDR3: ASSQAQGNNSPLH

V: TRBV29-1
J: TRBJ2-1
CDR3: SVSGKRGNSYNEQF

V: TRBV5-4
J: TRBJ1-1
CDR3: ASSTTRPGQSHTEAF

V: TRBV12-3/TRBV12-4
J: TRBJ2-7
CDR3: ASRSQTSGPHEQY

V: TRBV5-5
J: TRBJ2-3
CDR3: ASRWTLDSTDTQY

V: TRBV20-1
J: TRBJ2-1
CDR3: SARPGGAKVVTYNEQF

V: TRBV18
J: TRBJ1-1
CDR3: ASSNQMNTEAF

V: TRBV27
J: TRBJ2-3
CDR3: ASSPPLLRSTDTQY

V: TRBV7-2
J: TRBJ2-7
CDR3: ASSPAYEQY

V: TRBV4-2
J: TRBJ2-1
CDR3: ASSLQQGLAYNEQF

V: TRBV6-1
J: TRBJ2-2
CDR3: DSSEREVRGPGELF

V: TRBV7-2
J: TRBJ1-3
CDR3: ASSLDGGFSGNTIY

V: TRBV6-2/TRBV6-3
J: TRBJ2-5
CDR3: ASSRQGGTQY

V: TRBV5-6
J: TRBJ2-3
CDR3: ASSLSSEAGWVTDTQY

V: TRBV7-9
J: TRBJ1-3
CDR3: ASSSQGISGNTIY

V: TRBV4-1
J: TRBJ2-7
CDR3: ASSQGLAGVSEQY

V: TRBV19
J: TRBJ1-1
CDR3: ASSPGQGSETEAF

V: TRBV7-9
J: TRBJ2-7
CDR3: ASSLQVPYEQY

V: TRBV10-3
J: TRBJ2-3
CDR3: AIRADADTQY

V: TRBV7-9
J: TRBJ2-7
CDR3: ASSQAALSSYEQY

V: TRBV5-1
J: TRBJ2-7
CDR3: ASNSGQAYEQY

V: TRBV29-1
J: TRBJ2-3
CDR3: SGQPTGTDTQY

V: TRBV12-3/TRBV12-4
J: TRBJ1-2
CDR3: ASSQGQGFGYT

V: TRBV7-9
J: TRBJ2-2
CDR3: ASSHGTGRRTGELF

V: TRBV7-6
J: TRBJ2-7
CDR3: ASSLSDSYEQY

V: TRBV20-1
J: TRBJ1-2
CDR3: SAREAGGT

V: TRBV20-1
J: TRBJ2-1
CDR3: SARSADRSNEQF

V: TRBV20-1
J: TRBJ2-7
CDR3: SARATTGGEQY

V: TRBV12-3/TRBV12-4
J: TRBJ2-7
CDR3: ASSLRYRAYEQY

V: TRBV5-5
J: TRBJ2-1
CDR3: ASSLTSAYNEQF

V: TRBV15
J: TRBJ2-3
CDR3: ATRASGTDTQY

V: TRBV10-3
J: TRBJ2-1
CDR3: AISEQAGGPYNEQF

V: TRBV9
J: TRBJ2-7
CDR3: ASSVGDVEEQY

V: TRBV12-3/TRBV12-4
J: TRBJ2-1
CDR3: ASSFDWTGSYNEQF

V: TRBV12-3/TRBV12-4
J: TRBJ1-4
CDR3: ASSVTTNEKLF

V: TRBV20-1
J: TRBJ2-5
CDR3: SAREVAGLAGQETQY

V: TRBV27
J: TRBJ2-7
CDR3: ASSSPRDRGEQY

V: TRBV5-1
J: TRBJ1-4
CDR3: ASSLIPRGTGGSNEKLF

V: TRBV20-1
J: TRBJ1-2
CDR3: SARDEYTGGHYGYT

V: TRBV7-9
J: TRBJ2-7
CDR3: ASSLETGSGQY

V: TRBV11-2
J: TRBJ2-1
CDR3: ASSSLPGPVGNEQF

V: TRBV5-5
J: TRBJ1-6
CDR3: ASSLKPPGPKNSPLH

V: TRBV12-3/TRBV12-4
J: TRBJ2-1
CDR3: ASELRGSRSQF

V: TRBV7-9
J: TRBJ2-1
CDR3: ASSLMSRYNEQF

V: TRBV12-3/TRBV12-4
J: TRBJ2-5
CDR3: ASSFGGGETQY

V: TRBV7-9
J: TRBJ2-5
CDR3: ASAGSGRPIQETQY